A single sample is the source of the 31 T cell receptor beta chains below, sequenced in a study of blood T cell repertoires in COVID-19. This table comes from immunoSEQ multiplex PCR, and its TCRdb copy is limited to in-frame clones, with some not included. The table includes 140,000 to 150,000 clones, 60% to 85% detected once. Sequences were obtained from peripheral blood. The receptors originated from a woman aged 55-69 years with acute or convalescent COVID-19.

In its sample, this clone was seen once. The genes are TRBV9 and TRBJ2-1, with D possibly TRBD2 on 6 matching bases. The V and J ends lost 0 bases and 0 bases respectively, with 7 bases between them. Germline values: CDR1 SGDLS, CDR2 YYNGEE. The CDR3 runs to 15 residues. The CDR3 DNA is TGTGCCAGCAGCGTAGTGGGGGGCTCCTACAATGAGCAGTTCTTC. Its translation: CASSVVGGSYNEQFF.

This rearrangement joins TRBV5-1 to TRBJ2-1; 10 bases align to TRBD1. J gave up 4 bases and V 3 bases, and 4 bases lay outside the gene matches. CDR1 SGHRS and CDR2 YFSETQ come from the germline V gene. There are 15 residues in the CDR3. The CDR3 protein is CASSSGTGAYNEQFF. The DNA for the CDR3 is TGCGCCAGCAGCTCCGGGACAGGGGCGTACAATGAGCAGTTCTTC.

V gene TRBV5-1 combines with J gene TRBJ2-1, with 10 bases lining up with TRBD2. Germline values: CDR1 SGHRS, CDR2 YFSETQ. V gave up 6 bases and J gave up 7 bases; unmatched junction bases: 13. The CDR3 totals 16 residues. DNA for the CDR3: TGCGCCAGCACGGCGAAAGCGGGAGGGCCAGGGAATGAGCAGTTCTTC. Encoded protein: CASTAKAGGPGNEQFF.

CDR3 coding DNA: TGTGCCAGCAGCCGAGCAGAGGATCAGCCCCAGCATTTT. Translating it yields CASSRAEDQPQHF. This rearrangement joins TRBV7-7 to TRBJ1-5; D uncertain. Germline CDR1 reads SSHAT; CDR2 reads FNYEAQ (reference sequence). V lost 5 bases and J lost 5, with 10 bases in between. The CDR3 spans 13 residues.

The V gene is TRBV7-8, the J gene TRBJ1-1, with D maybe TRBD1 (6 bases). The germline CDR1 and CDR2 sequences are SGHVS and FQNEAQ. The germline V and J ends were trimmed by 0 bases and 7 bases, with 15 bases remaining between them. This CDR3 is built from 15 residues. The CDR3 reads CASSLAPRDKDEAFF. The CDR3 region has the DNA TGTGCCAGCAGCTTAGCGCCCAGGGACAAGGATGAAGCTTTCTTT.

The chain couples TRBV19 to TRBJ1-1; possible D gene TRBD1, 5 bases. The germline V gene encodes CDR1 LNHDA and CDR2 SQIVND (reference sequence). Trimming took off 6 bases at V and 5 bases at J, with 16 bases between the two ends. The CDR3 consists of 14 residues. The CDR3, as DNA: TGTGCCAGTAGACCTGCCGACAGATGGACTGAAGCTTTCTTT. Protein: CASRPADRWTEAFF.

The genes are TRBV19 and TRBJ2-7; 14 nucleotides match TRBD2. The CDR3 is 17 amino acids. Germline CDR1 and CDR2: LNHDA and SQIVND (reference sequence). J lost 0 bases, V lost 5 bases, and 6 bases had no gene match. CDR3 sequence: CASSYAGTSGSSYEQYF. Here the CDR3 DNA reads TGTGCCAGTAGTTACGCCGGGACTAGCGGGAGCTCCTACGAGCAGTACTTC. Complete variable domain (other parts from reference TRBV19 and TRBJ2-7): DGGITQSPKYLFRKEGQNVTLSCEQNLNHDAMYWYRQDPGQGLRLIYYSQIVNDFQKGDIAEGYSVSREKKESFPLTVTSAQKNPTAFYLCASSYAGTSGSSYEQYFGPGTRLTVT.

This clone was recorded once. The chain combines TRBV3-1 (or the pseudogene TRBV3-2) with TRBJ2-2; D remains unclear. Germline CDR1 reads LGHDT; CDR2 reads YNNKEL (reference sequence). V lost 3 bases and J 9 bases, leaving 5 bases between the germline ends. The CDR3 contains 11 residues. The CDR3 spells CASSHFRELFF. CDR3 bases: TGTGCCAGCAGCCACTTTAGGGAGCTGTTTTTT.

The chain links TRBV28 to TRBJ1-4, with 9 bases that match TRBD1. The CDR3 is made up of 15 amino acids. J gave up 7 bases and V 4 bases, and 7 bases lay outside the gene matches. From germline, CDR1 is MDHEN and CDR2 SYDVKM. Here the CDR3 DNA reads TGTGCCAGCAGTTCTAAACAGGGGGCACGTGAAAAACTGTTTTTT. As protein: CASSSKQGAREKLFF.

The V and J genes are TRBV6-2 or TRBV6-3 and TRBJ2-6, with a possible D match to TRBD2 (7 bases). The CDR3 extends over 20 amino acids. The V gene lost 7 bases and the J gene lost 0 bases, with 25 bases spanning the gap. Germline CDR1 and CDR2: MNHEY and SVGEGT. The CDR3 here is CASIPGEGRLSSSGANVLTF. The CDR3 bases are TGTGCCAGCATCCCAGGGGAGGGGCGCCTTTCTAGCTCTGGGGCCAACGTCCTGACTTTC.

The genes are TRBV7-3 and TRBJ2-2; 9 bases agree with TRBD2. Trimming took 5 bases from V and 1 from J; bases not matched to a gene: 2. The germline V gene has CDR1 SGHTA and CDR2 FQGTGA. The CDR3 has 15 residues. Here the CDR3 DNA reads TGTGCCAGCAGCCTTAGCGGGAGGAACACCGGGGAGCTGTTTTTT. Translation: CASSLSGRNTGELFF.

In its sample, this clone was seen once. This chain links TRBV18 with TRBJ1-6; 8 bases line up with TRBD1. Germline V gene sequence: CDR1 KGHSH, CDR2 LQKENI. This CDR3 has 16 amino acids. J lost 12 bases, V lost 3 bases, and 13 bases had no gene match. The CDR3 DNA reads TGTGCCAGCTCACCGAAATCGACAGGGGCGCCCCTACCCCTCCACTTT. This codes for CASSPKSTGAPLPLHF.

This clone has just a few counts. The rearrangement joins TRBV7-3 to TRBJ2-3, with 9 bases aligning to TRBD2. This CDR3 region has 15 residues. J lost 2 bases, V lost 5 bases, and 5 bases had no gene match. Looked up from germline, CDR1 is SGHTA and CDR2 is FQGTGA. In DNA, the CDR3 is TGTGCCAGCAGCACAGCGGGGGGTCTCACAGATACGCAGTATTTT. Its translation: CASSTAGGLTDTQYF.

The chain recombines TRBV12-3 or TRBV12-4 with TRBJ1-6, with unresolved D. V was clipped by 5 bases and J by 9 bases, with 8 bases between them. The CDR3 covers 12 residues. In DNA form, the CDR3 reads TGTGCCAGCAGTCCCGGGGTTTCACCCCTCCACTTT. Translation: CASSPGVSPLHF.

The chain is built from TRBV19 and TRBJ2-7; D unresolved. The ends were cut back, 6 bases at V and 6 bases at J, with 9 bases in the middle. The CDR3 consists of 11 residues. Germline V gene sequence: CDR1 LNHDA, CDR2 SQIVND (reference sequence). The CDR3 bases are TGTGCCAGTAGCAAGACGGGCGAGCAGTACTTC. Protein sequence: CASSKTGEQYF.

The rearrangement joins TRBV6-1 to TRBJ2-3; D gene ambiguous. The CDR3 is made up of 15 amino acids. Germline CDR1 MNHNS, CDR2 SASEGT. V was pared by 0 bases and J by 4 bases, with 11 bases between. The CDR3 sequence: CASSEAGRLADTQYF. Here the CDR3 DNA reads TGTGCCAGCAGTGAAGCCGGCAGGTTGGCAGATACGCAGTATTTT.

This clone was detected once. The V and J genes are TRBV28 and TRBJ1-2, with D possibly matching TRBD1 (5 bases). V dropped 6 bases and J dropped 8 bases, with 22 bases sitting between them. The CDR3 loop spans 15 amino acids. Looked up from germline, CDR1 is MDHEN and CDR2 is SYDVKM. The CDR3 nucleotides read TGTGCCAGCAGCCGCCACCCGACAGAAGAATTCGGCTACACCTTC. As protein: CASSRHPTEEFGYTF.

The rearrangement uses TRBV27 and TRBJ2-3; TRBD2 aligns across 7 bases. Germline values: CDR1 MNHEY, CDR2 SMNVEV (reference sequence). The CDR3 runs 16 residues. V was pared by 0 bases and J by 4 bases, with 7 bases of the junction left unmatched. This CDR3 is CASSLSTGRLADTQYF. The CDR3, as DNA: TGTGCCAGCAGTTTATCGACCGGGAGGTTGGCAGATACGCAGTATTTT.

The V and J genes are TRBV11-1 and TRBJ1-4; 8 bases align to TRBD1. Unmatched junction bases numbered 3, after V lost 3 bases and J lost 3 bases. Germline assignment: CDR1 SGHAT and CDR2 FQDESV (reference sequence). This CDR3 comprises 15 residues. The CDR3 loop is CASSFGQGANEKLFF. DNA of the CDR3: TGTGCCAGCAGCTTCGGACAGGGAGCTAATGAAAAACTGTTTTTT.

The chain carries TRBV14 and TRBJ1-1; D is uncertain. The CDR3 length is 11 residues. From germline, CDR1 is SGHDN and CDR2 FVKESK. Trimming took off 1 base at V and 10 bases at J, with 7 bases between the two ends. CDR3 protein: CASSQGHRAFF. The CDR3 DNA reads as TGTGCCAGCAGCCAAGGGCATCGAGCTTTCTTT.

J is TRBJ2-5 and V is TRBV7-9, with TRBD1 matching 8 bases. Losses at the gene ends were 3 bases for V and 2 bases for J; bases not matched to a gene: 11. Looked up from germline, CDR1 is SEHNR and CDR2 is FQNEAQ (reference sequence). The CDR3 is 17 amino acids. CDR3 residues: CASSFIDRGRTQETQYF. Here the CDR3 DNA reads TGTGCCAGCAGCTTCATTGACAGGGGACGTACACAAGAGACCCAGTACTTC.

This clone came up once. CDR3 nucleotide sequence: TGTGCCAGCAGTTTATTAGGCGGGGGTGGCAATCAGCCCCAGCATTTT. Protein sequence: CASSLLGGGGNQPQHF. The chain has TRBV27 and TRBJ1-5; perhaps TRBD1 as D (5 bases). V was shortened by 1 base and J by 2 bases, with 12 bases between the two germline ends. CDR3 size: 16 residues. Germline lookup yields CDR1 MNHEY and CDR2 SMNVEV (reference sequence).

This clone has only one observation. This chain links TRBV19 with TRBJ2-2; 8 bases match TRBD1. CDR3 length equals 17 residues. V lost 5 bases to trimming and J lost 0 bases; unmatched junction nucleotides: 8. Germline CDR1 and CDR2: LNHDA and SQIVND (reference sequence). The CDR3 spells CASSVRQGFANTGELFF. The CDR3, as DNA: TGTGCCAGTAGTGTTCGACAGGGGTTTGCGAACACCGGGGAGCTGTTTTTT. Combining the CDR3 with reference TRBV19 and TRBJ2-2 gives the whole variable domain DGGITQSPKYLFRKEGQNVTLSCEQNLNHDAMYWYRQDPGQGLRLIYYSQIVNDFQKGDIAEGYSVSREKKESFPLTVTSAQKNPTAFYLCASSVRQGFANTGELFFGEGSRLTVL.

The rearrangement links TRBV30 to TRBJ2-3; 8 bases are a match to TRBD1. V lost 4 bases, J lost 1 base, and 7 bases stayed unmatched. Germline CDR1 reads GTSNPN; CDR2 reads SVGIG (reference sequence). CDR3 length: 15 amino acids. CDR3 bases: TGTGCCTGGACCGAAACAGGGGGAGGCACAGATACGCAGTATTTT. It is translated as CAWTETGGGTDTQYF.

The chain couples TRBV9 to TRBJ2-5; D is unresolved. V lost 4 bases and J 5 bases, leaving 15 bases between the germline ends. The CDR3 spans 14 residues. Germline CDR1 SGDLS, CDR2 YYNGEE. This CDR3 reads CASSFRVSAETQYF. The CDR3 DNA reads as TGTGCCAGCAGCTTTAGAGTGTCCGCGGAGACCCAGTACTTC.

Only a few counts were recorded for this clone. The CDR3 DNA reads as TGTGCCAGCAGTTCACGGGACAGCCCCAATCAGCCCCAGCATTTT. This codes for CASSSRDSPNQPQHF. This rearrangement joins TRBV28 to TRBJ1-5; 7 bases align to TRBD1. Germline V gene lookup returns CDR1 MDHEN and CDR2 SYDVKM. V trimming: 4 bases; J trimming: 3 bases; junction bases outside the gene matches: 6. This CDR3 is 15 amino acids long.

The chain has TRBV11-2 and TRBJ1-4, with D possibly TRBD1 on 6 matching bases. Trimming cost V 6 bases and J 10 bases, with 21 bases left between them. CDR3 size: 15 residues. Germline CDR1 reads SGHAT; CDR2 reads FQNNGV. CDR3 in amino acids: CASSLLQGRPGKLFF. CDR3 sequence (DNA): TGTGCCAGCAGTCTTTTACAGGGCCGCCCAGGAAAACTGTTTTTT.

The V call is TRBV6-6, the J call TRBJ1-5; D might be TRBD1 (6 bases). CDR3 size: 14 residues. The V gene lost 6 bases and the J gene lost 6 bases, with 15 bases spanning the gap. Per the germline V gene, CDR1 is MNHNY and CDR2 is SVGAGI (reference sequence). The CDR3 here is CASSLAGAGQPQHF. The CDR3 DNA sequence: TGTGCCAGCAGCTTGGCGGGGGCAGGTCAGCCCCAGCATTTT.

CDR3 protein: CSVVGGTLRDTQYF. CDR3 DNA sequence: TGCAGCGTTGTGGGGGGGACTCTCCGGGATACGCAGTATTTT. The chain is built from TRBV29-1 and TRBJ2-3; 7 bases match TRBD2. The CDR3 contains 14 residues. With V trimmed by 4 bases and J by 6 bases, 10 bases remained unmatched. Germline V gene data show CDR1 as SQVTM and CDR2 as ANQGSEA.

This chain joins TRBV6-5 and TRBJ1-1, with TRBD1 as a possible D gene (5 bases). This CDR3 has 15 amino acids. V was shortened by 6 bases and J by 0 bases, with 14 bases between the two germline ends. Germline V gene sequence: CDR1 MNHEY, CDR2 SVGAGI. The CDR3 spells CASSHDSIMNTEAFF. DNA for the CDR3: TGTGCCAGCAGCCACGACAGCATCATGAACACTGAAGCTTTCTTT.

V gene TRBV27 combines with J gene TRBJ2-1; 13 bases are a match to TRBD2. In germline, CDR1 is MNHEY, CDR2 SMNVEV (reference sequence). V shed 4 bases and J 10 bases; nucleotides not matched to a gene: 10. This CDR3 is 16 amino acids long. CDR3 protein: CASSSFRTSGSGEQFF. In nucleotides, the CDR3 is TGTGCCAGCAGTTCATTTCGGACTAGCGGGAGCGGAGAGCAGTTCTTC.